Presented here are 17 T cell receptor beta chains from one specimen sequenced in a study of T cell repertoires in ileal Crohn's disease. Generated by immunoSEQ multiplex PCR, the TCRdb table keeps only in-frame clones and is missing some. The sample lists just under 7,500 clones, around 72% seen once, with approximately 43% in the top ten. The sample's time point: proximal margin of the surgical specimen (macroscopically non-inflamed). Sequencing used ileal tissue. These receptors were collected from an adult with Crohn's disease.

In its sample, this clone ranks as medium-sized. V gene TRBV29-1 combines with J gene TRBJ2-7, with D possibly being TRBD2 (5 bases). The V and J ends lost 4 bases and 0 bases respectively, with 7 bases between them. CDR1 and CDR2 (germline): SQVTM, ANQGSEA. The CDR3 runs 12 residues. CDR3 amino acids: CSVAGISYEQYF. CDR3 sequence (DNA): TGCAGCGTTGCGGGGATCTCCTACGAGCAGTACTTC.

The chain combines TRBV6-1 with TRBJ2-2; 9 bases map to TRBD1. The CDR3 runs to 14 residues. The ends lost 5 bases at V and 6 bases at J; junction bases unmatched: 4. Germline CDR1 is MNHNS and CDR2 is SASEGT. The CDR3 sequence: CASSNRQGAGELFF. In nucleotides, the CDR3 is TGTGCCAGCAGTAACAGACAGGGGGCCGGGGAGCTGTTTTTT.

This chain joins TRBV18 and TRBJ2-1; TRBD2 aligns across 8 bases. CDR3 length: 15 residues. Germline loops: CDR1 KGHSH, CDR2 LQKENI. The V gene end was trimmed by 3 bases and the J gene end by 6 bases; junction bases not matched to a gene: 7. In DNA, the CDR3 is TGTGCCAGCTCACCGTCAGCGGGAGCACCCAATGAGCAGTTCTTC. Translation gives CASSPSAGAPNEQFF.

V is TRBV9 and J is TRBJ2-2, with D unresolved. The germline CDR1 and CDR2 sequences are SGDLS and YYNGEE. The CDR3 loop spans 15 amino acids. V lost 0 bases and J 5 bases, leaving 11 bases between the germline ends. DNA for the CDR3: TGTGCCAGCAGCGTAGGTTCGGGTATTACCGGGGAGCTGTTTTTT. Translated, it gives CASSVGSGITGELFF. Together with reference TRBV9 and TRBJ2-2, the CDR3 gives the full variable domain: DSGVTQTPKHLITATGQRVTLRCSPRSGDLSVYWYQQSLDQGLQFLIQYYNGEERAKGNILERFSAQQFPDLHSELNLSSLELGDSALYFCASSVGSGITGELFFGEGSRLTVL.

This clone was detected once. V gene TRBV11-2 combines with J gene TRBJ2-5; 12 bases fit TRBD1. V lost 3 bases and J lost 7; bases outside the gene matches: 9. The CDR3 extends over 16 amino acids. Germline V CDR1 and CDR2: SGHAT, FQNNGV. The CDR3 DNA reads TGTGCCAGCAGCTTGTTGGGACAGGGGGCTTTCGGGACCCAGTACTTC. Protein: CASSLLGQGAFGTQYF.

V is TRBV9 and J is TRBJ2-3, with D uncertain. The length of the CDR3 is 12 residues. V was clipped by 4 bases and J by 0 bases, with 3 bases between them. CDR1 is SGDLS, CDR2 YYNGEE, per germline. CDR3 sequence (DNA): TGTGCCAGCAGCCGGAGCACAGATACGCAGTATTTT. Its protein is CASSRSTDTQYF.

The chain carries TRBV4-3 and TRBJ2-5; 8 positions agree with TRBD1. Trimming took 0 bases from V and 5 from J; bases not matched to a gene: 11. CDR3 size: 17 residues. CDR1 and CDR2 (germline): LGHNA, YSLEER. The chain's CDR3 is CASSQDNWAGGLETQYF. The CDR3 DNA is TGCGCCAGCAGCCAAGATAATTGGGCAGGGGGCCTGGAGACCCAGTACTTC.

The chain uses TRBV9 and TRBJ2-3; D uncertain. Germline CDR1 and CDR2: SGDLS and YYNGEE. The germline V and J ends were trimmed by 4 bases and 0 bases, with 9 bases remaining between them. CDR3 length equals 14 residues. Written as DNA, the CDR3 is TGTGCCAGCAGCCCACAGAGGAGCACAGATACGCAGTATTTT. It codes for CASSPQRSTDTQYF.

The chain uses TRBV7-2 and TRBJ2-3, with D unresolved. The CDR3 spans 15 residues. CDR1 is SGHTA, CDR2 FQGNSA, per germline. Trimming removed 2 bases at V and 0 bases at J, with 9 bases between. CDR3 coding DNA: TGTGCCAGCAGCTTATTTCCCTTTAGCACAGATACGCAGTATTTT. Translated, it gives CASSLFPFSTDTQYF.

This clone has a handful of counts. This rearrangement joins TRBV6-1 to TRBJ2-3; TRBD2 matches at 12 bases. The germline V gene encodes CDR1 MNHNS and CDR2 SASEGT. V was clipped by 2 bases and J by 4 bases; unmatched bases: 1. This CDR3 spans 15 amino acids. The CDR3 sequence is CASSELAGGPDTQYF. In DNA, the CDR3 is TGTGCCAGCAGTGAACTAGCGGGAGGGCCAGATACGCAGTATTTT.

The CDR3 sequence: CASSVTYEQYF. The CDR3 DNA is TGTGCCAGCAGCGTAACCTACGAGCAGTACTTC. The chain uses TRBV9 and TRBJ2-7; D is uncertain. Trimming took off 1 base at V and 2 bases at J, with 1 base between the two ends. The CDR3 length is 11 residues. Germline V CDR1 and CDR2: SGDLS, YYNGEE. The full variable domain, its missing parts supplied by reference TRBV9 and TRBJ2-7, is DSGVTQTPKHLITATGQRVTLRCSPRSGDLSVYWYQQSLDQGLQFLIQYYNGEERAKGNILERFSAQQFPDLHSELNLSSLELGDSALYFCASSVTYEQYFGPGTRLTVT.

This clone was seen just once. As DNA, the CDR3 is TGTGCCAGCAGTTACTCCACGCCGGGACGGGAAAAACTGTTTTTT. This gives the protein CASSYSTPGREKLFF. This chain uses TRBV6-6 with TRBJ1-4; TRBD1 might be the D (5 bases). The germline V and J ends were trimmed by 0 bases and 8 bases, with 13 bases remaining between them. This CDR3 region has 15 residues. The V gene's germline CDR1 is MNHNY and CDR2 SVGAGI (reference sequence).

The V call is TRBV5-4, the J call TRBJ1-4, with D possibly being TRBD1 (6 bases). The V and J ends lost 0 bases and 11 bases respectively, with 11 bases between them. The CDR3 has 13 amino acids. Germline V CDR1 and CDR2: SGHNT, YYREEE (reference sequence). CDR3: CASSLGDTPKLFF. The CDR3 DNA follows: TGTGCCAGCAGCTTGGGGGACACACCTAAACTGTTTTTT. Looking up the rest from reference TRBV5-4 and TRBJ1-4 gives the full variable domain: ETGVTQSPTHLIKTRGQQVTLRCSSQSGHNTVSWYQQALGQGPQFIFQYYREEENGRGNFPPRFSGLQFPNYSSELNVNALELDDSALYLCASSLGDTPKLFFGSGTQLSVL.

The chain employs TRBV18 and TRBJ2-6; D is possibly TRBD1 (5 bases). This CDR3 contains 18 residues. V was pared by 3 bases and J by 2 bases, with 17 bases between. In germline, CDR1 is KGHSH, CDR2 LQKENI. The CDR3 sequence: CASSPRQSTTPGANVLTF. CDR3 nucleotides: TGTGCCAGCTCACCCAGACAGTCCACCACACCTGGGGCCAACGTCCTGACTTTC.

The J gene is TRBJ2-5, the V gene TRBV27, with 7 nucleotides matching TRBD2. From germline, CDR1 is MNHEY and CDR2 SMNVEV (reference sequence). Trimming cost V 0 bases and J 5 bases; bases outside gene matches: 6. This CDR3 comprises 15 residues. The CDR3 bases are TGTGCCAGCAGTTTATCGGGAGCGGGGTACGAGACCCAGTACTTC. Its protein is CASSLSGAGYETQYF.

The rearrangement links TRBV18 to TRBJ1-1; D might be TRBD1 (6 bases). The CDR3 covers 13 residues. Trimming took off 1 base at V and 3 bases at J, with 6 bases between the two ends. Germline V gene sequence: CDR1 KGHSH, CDR2 LQKENI. Here the CDR3 reads CASSPRQDTEAFF. The CDR3 nucleotides are TGTGCCAGCTCACCACGACAGGACACTGAAGCTTTCTTT.

The chain uses TRBV2 and TRBJ1-1, with a weak D call TRBD1 (5 bases). Deletions cut 2 bases from V and 0 bases from J, with 10 bases between. From germline, CDR1 is SNHLY and CDR2 FYNNEI. The CDR3 totals 15 residues. CDR3 region: CASSEWGTVNTEAFF. In nucleotides, the CDR3 is TGTGCCAGCAGTGAATGGGGGACGGTGAACACTGAAGCTTTCTTT.